These 25 T cell receptor beta chains originate from one sample sequenced in a study of blood T cell repertoires in COVID-19 (dated by TCRdb to about 2020). The library was generated by the immunoSEQ multiplex PCR assay. What TCRdb holds here is the immuneACCESS table cut down to in-frame rearrangements. Part of the clones is not present; checked against another copy, under half of the missing clones reflect an unresolved V gene, and the others are unexplained. Counted in this sample were approximately 500,000 clones; 85% to 90% of them appeared once. The ten largest clones represent less than 9% of the sample. Sequences were obtained from peripheral blood. The receptors stem from a woman in her 50s with COVID-19, enrolled during active disease.

The chain is built from TRBV5-1 and TRBJ1-4, with D tentatively TRBD1 (5 bases). The length of the CDR3 is 14 residues. V was trimmed by 0 bases and J by 8 bases, leaving 11 bases between them. Germline CDR1 SGHRS, CDR2 YFSETQ. CDR3 nucleotide sequence: TGCGCCAGCAGCTTGGCGGGGGTGAGGGAAAAACTGTTTTTT. It codes for CASSLAGVREKLFF.

This chain joins TRBV19 and TRBJ1-5; D remains ambiguous. Germline V gives CDR1 LNHDA, CDR2 SQIVND (reference sequence). The CDR3 sequence is 12 residues long. V lost 9 bases to trimming and J lost 4 bases, with 10 bases between them. The CDR3 reads CASTGLNQPQHF. The CDR3 DNA is TGTGCCAGCACTGGTCTTAATCAGCCCCAGCATTTT.

The V and J genes are TRBV9 and TRBJ2-5, with D perhaps TRBD1 (6 bases). Looked up from germline, CDR1 is SGDLS and CDR2 is YYNGEE. CDR3 length equals 14 residues. V was clipped by 0 bases and J by 4 bases, with 10 bases between them. This chain's CDR3 is CASSVEQGRETQYF. In nucleotides, the CDR3 is TGTGCCAGCAGCGTAGAGCAGGGGCGAGAGACCCAGTACTTC.

The genes are TRBV13 and TRBJ2-3, with 13 bases matching TRBD2. Trimming cost V 5 bases and J 3 bases; bases outside gene matches: 5. The CDR3 extends over 16 amino acids. CDR1 is PRHDT and CDR2 is FYEKMQ in the germline V gene (reference sequence). The CDR3 here is CASSPGTSGVTDTQYF. As DNA, the CDR3 is TGTGCCAGCAGCCCCGGGACTAGCGGGGTGACAGATACGCAGTATTTT.

The gene calls are TRBV11-2 and TRBJ1-2; D gene ambiguous. Trimming removed 0 bases at V and 5 bases at J, with 4 bases between. The CDR3 consists of 12 residues. Germline loops: CDR1 SGHAT, CDR2 FQNNGV. DNA of the CDR3: TGTGCCAGCAGCTTAGACCGGTATGGCTACACCTTC. Amino acid sequence: CASSLDRYGYTF.

This clone has just a few counts. The chain couples TRBV7-9 to TRBJ1-4; no firm D call. The germline V gene encodes CDR1 SEHNR and CDR2 FQNEAQ (reference sequence). The germline V and J ends were trimmed by 5 bases and 7 bases, with 5 bases remaining between them. The CDR3 sequence is 11 residues long. The CDR3, as DNA: TGTGCCAGCAGCCGTAGTGAAAAACTGTTTTTT. Translating gives CASSRSEKLFF.

The chain combines TRBV3-1 (or the pseudogene TRBV3-2) with TRBJ1-6, with D maybe TRBD1 (6 bases). The germline V gene encodes CDR1 LGHDT and CDR2 YNNKEL (reference sequence). The CDR3 extends over 15 amino acids. V lost 7 bases and J 5 bases, leaving 15 bases between the germline ends. The CDR3 bases are TGTGCCAGCAACTCGGGGGGGGCTAATAATTCACCCCTCCACTTT. It codes for CASNSGGANNSPLHF.

Concerning this clone itself: Other DNA sequences of this sample code for an identical CDR3. The V gene is TRBV27, the J gene TRBJ1-3; no firm D call. Trimming shortened V by 5 bases and J by 0 bases, and 8 bases separated the two germline ends. This CDR3 is built from 14 residues. From germline, CDR1 is MNHEY and CDR2 SMNVEV (reference sequence). CDR3 loop: CASSPRSSGNTIYF. The CDR3 bases are TGTGCCAGCAGTCCCCGGAGCTCTGGAAACACCATATATTTT.

This clone was detected only once. The chain links TRBV7-2 to TRBJ2-7, with a tentative D call TRBD1 (7 bases). Germline V lookup: CDR1 SGHTA, CDR2 FQGNSA. This CDR3 region has 14 residues. The ends were cut back, 5 bases at V and 2 bases at J, with 13 bases in the middle. CDR3 residues: CASSTSGGPYEQYF. In DNA, the CDR3 is TGTGCCAGCAGCACATCAGGGGGGCCCTACGAGCAGTACTTC.

The rearrangement links TRBV5-1 to TRBJ2-3; TRBD2 matches at 13 bases. The V gene end was trimmed by 1 base and the J gene end by 3 bases; junction bases not matched to a gene: 2. CDR1 and CDR2 from the germline V gene are SGHRS and YFSETQ. This CDR3 contains 16 residues. The CDR3 spells CASSLTSGGATDTQYF. CDR3 DNA: TGCGCCAGCAGCTTGACTAGCGGGGGGGCGACAGATACGCAGTATTTT.

This chain connects TRBV19 to TRBJ2-6; D remains unclear. CDR1 is LNHDA, CDR2 SQIVND, per germline (reference sequence). The CDR3 extends over 14 amino acids. V was clipped by 8 bases and J by 0 bases, with 8 bases between them. The CDR3 reads CASGRSSGANVLTF. The CDR3 DNA reads TGTGCCAGTGGTCGGAGCTCTGGGGCCAACGTCCTGACTTTC.

The chain employs TRBV30 and TRBJ2-5, with D unclear. This CDR3 comprises 12 residues. Germline CDR1 is GTSNPN and CDR2 is SVGIG (reference sequence). The V gene lost 4 bases and the J gene lost 4 bases, with 10 bases spanning the gap. The CDR3 DNA reads as TGTGCCTGGACTAACCCCGCAGAGACCCAGTACTTC. This translates into CAWTNPAETQYF. Looking up the rest from reference TRBV30 and TRBJ2-5 gives the full variable domain: SQTIHQWPATLVQPVGSPLSLECTVEGTSNPNLYWYRQAAGRGLQLLFYSVGIGQISSEVPQNLSASRPQDRQFILSSKKLLLSDSGFYLCAWTNPAETQYFGPGTRLLVL.

The J gene is TRBJ1-5, the V gene TRBV7-2; 10 bases agree with TRBD1. CDR1 is SGHTA and CDR2 is FQGNSA in the germline V gene. Trimming at V came to 5 bases and at J to 4 bases, leaving 2 bases not matched to a gene. This CDR3 region has 14 residues. CDR3 in amino acids: CASSPGQGNQPQHF. In DNA form, the CDR3 reads TGTGCCAGCAGCCCGGGACAGGGGAATCAGCCCCAGCATTTT. The variable domain in full, completed from reference TRBV7-2 and TRBJ1-5, reads GAGVSQSPSNKVTEKGKDVELRCDPISGHTALYWYRQSLGQGLEFLIYFQGNSAPDKSGLPSDRFSAERTGGSVSTLTIQRTQQEDSAVYLCASSPGQGNQPQHFGDGTRLSIL.

The chain couples TRBV27 to TRBJ1-3; weak D call: TRBD1 (6 bases). V was clipped by 4 bases and J by 2 bases, with 15 bases between them. This CDR3 contains 16 residues. Looked up from germline, CDR1 is MNHEY and CDR2 is SMNVEV (reference sequence). DNA of the CDR3: TGTGCCAGCAGTTCCCTTCAGGGGCCCACTGGAAACACCATATATTTT. Protein sequence: CASSSLQGPTGNTIYF.

As to this clone: This CDR3 is also generated by other DNA sequences in the sample. The J gene is TRBJ1-1, the V gene TRBV10-1; no clear D. Germline V gene data show CDR1 as WNHNN and CDR2 as SYGVQD (reference sequence). Deletions cut 0 bases from V and 5 bases from J, with 10 bases between. The CDR3 contains 14 residues. The CDR3 is CASSESGGATEAFF. The CDR3 region has the DNA TGCGCCAGCAGTGAGTCTGGAGGAGCGACTGAAGCTTTCTTT.

V is TRBV19 and J is TRBJ2-2; D is perhaps TRBD2 (7 bases). The V end lost 6 bases, the J end lost 2 bases, and 19 bases lay between the germline ends. This CDR3 spans 17 amino acids. From germline, CDR1 is LNHDA and CDR2 SQIVND (reference sequence). The CDR3 loop reads CASSRRGGTGNTGELFF. The CDR3 DNA reads as TGTGCCAGTAGCCGGAGGGGGGGAACGGGTAACACCGGGGAGCTGTTTTTT.

This clone showed up just a few times. The V call is TRBV6-1, the J call TRBJ1-3; possible D gene TRBD1, 5 bases. The CDR3 length is 17 residues. V was shortened by 0 bases and J by 5 bases, with 17 bases between the two germline ends. Per germline, CDR1 MNHNS and CDR2 SASEGT. CDR3 residues: CASSEATGGELRNTIYF. The CDR3 coding sequence is TGTGCCAGCAGTGAAGCAACAGGAGGGGAACTGAGAAACACCATATATTTT.

The DNA of the CDR3 is TGTGCCAGCAGCTTAAGGGGGGGATATGGCTACACCTTC. As protein: CASSLRGGYGYTF. The rearrangement links TRBV7-3 to TRBJ1-2, with D perhaps TRBD1 (5 bases). The germline V and J ends were trimmed by 1 base and 5 bases, with 8 bases remaining between them. The germline gives CDR1 SGHTA, CDR2 FQGTGA. There are 13 residues in the CDR3. Full variable domain (outside the CDR3, taken from reference TRBV7-3 and TRBJ1-2): GAGVSQTPSNKVTEKGKYVELRCDPISGHTALYWYRQSLGQGPEFLIYFQGTGAADDSGLPNDRFFAVRPEGSVSTLKIQRTERGDSAVYLCASSLRGGYGYTFGSGTRLTVV.

The chain is built from TRBV4-2 and TRBJ1-1; the D is unclear. The length of the CDR3 is 13 residues. The germline V gene encodes CDR1 LGHNA and CDR2 YNFKEQ. Trimming shortened V by 4 bases and J by 5 bases, and 11 bases separated the two germline ends. CDR3 region: CASSPLSRTEAFF. In nucleotides, the CDR3 is TGTGCCAGCAGCCCTTTATCCCGGACTGAAGCTTTCTTT.

The chain recombines TRBV11-2 with TRBJ2-7, with D possibly TRBD1 on 6 matching bases. The CDR3 loop spans 12 amino acids. Germline-derived CDR1 and CDR2 are SGHAT and FQNNGV. Trimming pared 5 bases from V and 6 bases from J, leaving 11 bases between. The CDR3 sequence: CASSEDSGEQYF. The CDR3 bases are TGTGCCAGCAGCGAGGACAGCGGCGAGCAGTACTTC.

The genes are TRBV5-1 and TRBJ1-5, with 7 bases aligning to TRBD1. Looked up from germline, CDR1 is SGHRS and CDR2 is YFSETQ. The CDR3 sequence is 15 residues long. The junction had 11 bases not matched to a gene; V was cut back by 4 bases and J by 7 bases. CDR3 in DNA: TGCGCCAGCAGCCCACAGGGGTTCCTGGGGCAGCCCCAGCATTTT. As protein: CASSPQGFLGQPQHF.

The rearrangement joins TRBV5-6 to TRBJ2-2, with D tentatively TRBD1 (5 bases). The CDR3 totals 15 residues. Germline CDR1 and CDR2: SGHDT and YYEEEE. The ends were cut back, 0 bases at V and 5 bases at J, with 11 bases in the middle. The CDR3 spells CASSLVRVGTGELFF. The CDR3 region has the DNA TGTGCCAGCAGCTTGGTCAGGGTGGGGACCGGGGAGCTGTTTTTT.

The chain links TRBV5-1 to TRBJ1-2; D is possibly TRBD1 (6 bases). The CDR3 consists of 13 residues. CDR1 is SGHRS and CDR2 is YFSETQ in the germline V gene. V shed 0 bases and J shed 8 bases, with 11 bases lying between them. This chain's CDR3 is CASSLDEGTGYTF. CDR3 bases: TGCGCCAGCAGCTTGGATGAGGGGACAGGCTACACCTTC.

The chain has TRBV11-2 and TRBJ2-2, with D tentatively TRBD1 (6 bases). The CDR3 is 14 amino acids. Trimming took 7 bases from V and 1 from J, leaving 10 bases between them. The germline V gene encodes CDR1 SGHAT and CDR2 FQNNGV. The CDR3 loop is CASNGRGNTGELFF. The CDR3 DNA is TGTGCCAGCAACGGCAGGGGGAACACCGGGGAGCTGTTTTTT.

The chain carries TRBV7-2 and TRBJ2-2; possible D gene TRBD1, 5 bases. This CDR3 region has 16 residues. Trimming removed 2 bases from V and 5 bases from J, with 15 bases in between. CDR1 is SGHTA and CDR2 is FQGNSA in the germline V gene. CDR3: CASSLIKPGKTGELFF. In nucleotides, the CDR3 is TGTGCCAGCAGCTTAATAAAGCCAGGGAAGACCGGGGAGCTGTTTTTT.